This T cell receptor beta chain was captured by sequencing in a study of early T cells in non-severe SARS-CoV-2 infection. At the level of the study: Sequenced bulk RNA came from whole blood that was unsorted, and chains were unpaired.

Study-wide points: Anti-spike CD8 specificities were favored by VDJdb matching, whose results missed private and CD4 specificities.

Individual cDNA molecules received unique molecular identifiers during library preparation. TCRdb processed the 5' RACE reads anew with MiXCR; each CDR3 protein has one entry. Altogether some 27,000 distinct CDR3 sequences are present, around 5.1% being singletons, with the ten largest covering approximately 25%. This clonotype was recorded a few times. Its antigen is undetermined. Specimen: whole blood. This receptor was identified in an adult who was a healthcare worker with PCR-confirmed SARS-CoV-2 infection or an uninfected control (not recorded which).

The CDR3 loop is CASSFLGDLSEQYF. The CDR3 nucleotides are TGTGCCAGCAGTTTTTTAGGGGACCTTAGCGAGCAGTACTTC. The chain has TRBV27 and TRBJ2-7; possibly TRBD1 or TRBD2 for D (5 bases each). The ends were cut back, 3 bases at V and 6 bases at J, with 15 bases in the middle. This CDR3 spans 14 amino acids. Per germline, CDR1 MNHEY and CDR2 SMNVEV (reference sequence).